Below, 18 T cell receptor beta chains from the same sample are listed, as sequenced in a study of T-cell reconstitution after alpha-beta-depleted transplantation in children. The TCRbeta library was prepared with unique molecular identifiers. Via MiXCR, TCRdb re-called the PCR reads, giving one row per CDR3 protein. The sample lists around 700,000 distinct CDR3 sequences, about an eighth seen once, with 0.65% to 0.9% in the top ten. The material sequenced was PBMCs, taken before TCRalphabeta/CD19-depleted stem cell transplant. The receptors were sampled from a girl aged 2 to 10 with congenital amegakaryocytic thrombocytopenia, due to receive a stem cell transplant.

The chain is built from TRBV5-6 and TRBJ1-5; 7 bases map to TRBD1. Germline CDR1 is SGHDT and CDR2 is YYEEEE. This CDR3 has 14 residues. V lost 0 bases and J lost 7; bases outside the gene matches: 4. The CDR3, as DNA: TGTGCCAGCAGCTTGGCCGGGACAGCCCAGCCCCAGCATTTT. Protein sequence: CASSLAGTAQPQHF.

This clonotype has a handful of counts. This chain connects TRBV27 to TRBJ2-1; D might be TRBD1 (6 bases). Trimming shortened V by 8 bases and J by 2 bases, and 13 bases separated the two germline ends. The germline V gene has CDR1 MNHEY and CDR2 SMNVEV (reference sequence). The length of the CDR3 is 14 residues. The CDR3 sequence is CASSGAEPYNEQFF. CDR3 DNA sequence: TGTGCCAGCTCAGGGGCGGAACCCTACAATGAGCAGTTCTTC.

The CDR3 sequence: CATSRDLGSDEQFF. The DNA of the CDR3 is TGTGCCACCAGCAGAGATCTAGGGTCCGATGAGCAGTTCTTC. J is TRBJ2-1 and V is TRBV15; no firm D call. Per the germline V gene, CDR1 is LNHNV and CDR2 is YYDKDF (reference sequence). The CDR3 runs 14 residues. The ends were cut back, 0 bases at V and 8 bases at J, with 11 bases in the middle. Variable domain in full (rest from reference TRBV15 and TRBJ2-1): DAMVIQNPRYQVTQFGKPVTLSCSQTLNHNVMYWYQQKSSQAPKLLFHYYDKDFNNEADTPDNFQSRRPNTSFCFLDIRSPGLGDTAMYLCATSRDLGSDEQFFGPGTRLTVL.

The chain uses TRBV7-3 and TRBJ1-5; D gene uncertain. CDR1 is SGHTA, CDR2 FQGTGA, per germline. CDR3 length equals 16 residues. The V end was cut by 7 bases, the J end by 4 bases, with 20 bases between. The CDR3 spells CASTYRTALFNQPQHF. CDR3 DNA: TGTGCCAGCACCTACCGGACGGCCCTCTTTAATCAGCCCCAGCATTTT.

This clonotype was seen more than once but under ten times. The chain combines TRBV7-2 with TRBJ2-3, with 11 positions matching TRBD2. Germline CDR1 reads SGHTA; CDR2 reads FQGNSA. The V and J ends lost 3 bases and 7 bases, in that order; junction bases with no gene match: 12. The CDR3 length is 17 residues. The DNA of the CDR3 is TGTGCCAGCAGCTTTATGAGTGGACTAGCGGGCCTGAATACGCAGTATTTT. This translates into CASSFMSGLAGLNTQYF.

The V and J genes are TRBV6-2 or TRBV6-3 and TRBJ2-7; D not resolved. Per germline, CDR1 MNHEY and CDR2 SVGEGT. Trimming took 3 bases from V and 2 from J, leaving 11 bases between them. The CDR3 has 14 amino acids. The CDR3 region is CASSYPPKAYEQYF. In DNA, the CDR3 is TGTGCCAGCAGTTATCCTCCCAAGGCCTACGAGCAGTACTTC.

In its sample, this clonotype was seen many times. V gene TRBV28 combines with J gene TRBJ2-3; D possibly corresponds to TRBD1 (6 bases). This CDR3 has 13 amino acids. Per germline, CDR1 MDHEN and CDR2 SYDVKM. Trimming removed 2 bases at V and 11 bases at J, with 14 bases between. Written as DNA, the CDR3 is TGTGCCAGCAGTTTACCAGGGGTCAGATGGCAGTATTTT. This gives the protein CASSLPGVRWQYF.

This clonotype has a handful of counts. V and J are TRBV5-1 and TRBJ2-1, with 8 bases matching TRBD2. Looked up from germline, CDR1 is SGHRS and CDR2 is YFSETQ. After removal of 4 bases from V and 6 bases from J, the junction contained 12 bases not matched to a gene. This CDR3 is 16 amino acids long. In nucleotides, the CDR3 is TGCGCCAGCAGCCTCCCTTGGGCGGGAGGCGGCAATGAGCAGTTCTTC. Translating gives CASSLPWAGGGNEQFF.

In regard to this clonotype: This may stem from a read error, because a much larger clone lies one nucleotide away. The DNA for the CDR3 is TGTGCCAGCAGTTTTCCCGGAGGGGACGCCGTAAATCAGCCCCAGCATTTT. It translates to CASSFPGGDAVNQPQHF. The V gene is TRBV6-5, the J gene TRBJ1-5, with D maybe TRBD1 (5 bases). Trimming shortened V by 4 bases and J by 4 bases, and 20 bases separated the two germline ends. This CDR3 is 17 amino acids long. Germline-derived CDR1 and CDR2 are MNHEY and SVGAGI.

This clonotype was seen a few times. CDR3 sequence: CASSKINEQFF. The CDR3, as DNA: TGTGCCAGCAGCAAGATTAATGAGCAGTTCTTC. The chain joins TRBV21-1 to TRBJ2-1. TRBV21-1 is a listed pseudogene. The CDR3 runs to 11 residues.

Ten or more counts support this clonotype. This sequence joins TRBV5-1 and TRBJ2-1, with TRBD2 matching 10 bases. Germline V gives CDR1 SGHRS, CDR2 YFSETQ. CDR3 length equals 17 residues. After removal of 4 bases from V and 8 bases from J, the junction contained 15 bases not matched to a gene. In DNA, the CDR3 is TGCGCCAGCAGCCATGCCGAGATAGCGGGAGGTGGTCATGAGCAGTTCTTC. This translates into CASSHAEIAGGGHEQFF.

This clonotype was seen only once. CDR3 bases: TGTGCCAGCAGCCCCCGGCACCCCTATGGGGGGAGCGGAGTTGGTTACAATGAGCAGTTCTTC. Amino acid sequence: CASSPRHPYGGSGVGYNEQFF. The rearrangement uses TRBV11-2 and TRBJ2-1; D might be TRBD2 (6 bases). This CDR3 has 21 residues. The V end was cut by 5 bases, the J end by 4 bases, with 33 bases between. CDR1 is SGHAT, CDR2 FQNNGV, per germline.

This clonotype has at least ten counts. The V gene is TRBV3-1, the J gene TRBJ2-1; D unresolved. The germline V gene has CDR1 LGHDT and CDR2 YNNKEL (reference sequence). V lost 6 bases and J lost 9, with 15 bases in between. The CDR3 runs 13 residues. The CDR3 region has the DNA TGTGCCAGCAGTCTTACAGAAGTGGGTGAGCAGTTCTTC. It yields the protein CASSLTEVGEQFF.

A remark on this clonotype: Its ends do not fully match the called genes, so a read error is possible. This chain links TRBV5-6 with TRBJ2-7; TRBD1 or TRBD2 may be the D gene (5 bases each). This CDR3 has 14 amino acids. Germline CDR1 SGHDT, CDR2 YYEEEE. CDR3 nucleotides: TGTGCCAGCACCTTGGGGACCGGCTCCTACGAGCAGTACTTC. This translates into CASTLGTGSYEQYF.

The V call is TRBV20-1, the J call TRBJ2-4, with a weak D call TRBD2 (5 bases). This CDR3 is 15 amino acids long. The V and J ends lost 5 bases and 3 bases respectively, with 17 bases between them. From germline, CDR1 is DFQATT and CDR2 SNEGSKA (reference sequence). The CDR3 DNA reads as TGCAGTGCTCATCGTGAGGGAATGGGCAAAAACATTCAGTACTTC. Its translation: CSAHREGMGKNIQYF.

This clonotype turned up a few times. This chain links TRBV29-1 with TRBJ1-2; 8 nucleotides agree with TRBD1. CDR1 and CDR2 from the germline V gene are SQVTM and ANQGSEA. The CDR3 has 11 amino acids. V was pared by 7 bases and J by 4 bases, with 2 bases of the junction left unmatched. CDR3 loop: CSGGTGYGYTF. The DNA for the CDR3 is TGCAGCGGCGGGACAGGCTATGGCTACACCTTC.

This clonotype has a count of ten or more. The rearrangement joins TRBV12-3 or TRBV12-4 to TRBJ1-1, with unresolved D. This CDR3 is 14 amino acids long. V gave up 5 bases and J gave up 1 base, with 11 bases separating them. The CDR3 protein is CASSTYRENTEAFF. For the CDR3, the DNA is TGTGCCAGCAGTACATACAGAGAGAACACTGAAGCTTTCTTT.

The gene calls are TRBV29-1 and TRBJ1-1; D is undetermined. This CDR3 region has 15 residues. Germline V CDR1 and CDR2: SQVTM, ANQGSEA. Deletions cut 3 bases from V and 3 bases from J, with 17 bases between. CDR3 amino acids: CSVDPQTRKYTEAFF. The CDR3 bases are TGCAGCGTTGACCCTCAGACACGAAAGTACACTGAAGCTTTCTTT.